This is a list of T cell receptor beta chains from one sample in a study of cytomegalovirus exposure and HLA in healthy donors. The data were produced by immunoSEQ multiplex PCR, yet TCRdb's version contains in-frame clones alone and is incomplete. The data contain 150,000 to 200,000 clones, 81% of them singletons. The sample consisted of PBMCs. The receptors originated from a man aged 50 to 60 in good health and CMV-seronegative. The CDR3 runs from the conserved cysteine through the conserved F or W. The D gene is left open where the match is weak. A row's size may be missing; if present it is once, few, many or a size class.

clone size | J gene | V gene | D gene | CDR3 DNA | CDR3 protein
- | TRBJ2-5 | TRBV2 | - | TGTGCCAGCAGAACCAGTCCGCGGGAGACCCAGTACTTC | CASRTSPRETQYF
- | TRBJ1-2 | TRBV9 | - | TGTGCCAGCAGCGAACCCACAGGGTCCTATGGCTACACCTTC | CASSEPTGSYGYTF
- | TRBJ2-2 | TRBV9 | TRBD2 | TGTGCCAGCAGCGTAGTAGCGGGGGCTACCGGGGAGCTGTTTTTT | CASSVVAGATGELFF
few | TRBJ1-5 | TRBV19 | TRBD1 | TGTGCCAGTAGTTCTTCAGGGGGCGTCAATCAGCCCCAGCATTTT | CASSSSGGVNQPQHF
- | TRBJ1-3 | TRBV6-1 | - | TGTGCCAGCACCCCAGGGGTATTGGCTGGAAACACCATATATTTT | CASTPGVLAGNTIYF
few | TRBJ2-1 | TRBV19 | TRBD1 | TGTGCCAGTAGTACGCGACAGGGTAGCAATGAGCAGTTCTTC | CASSTRQGSNEQFF
- | TRBJ2-2 | TRBV5-5 | TRBD1 | TGTGCCAGCAGCCCTCAGGGGGCGTGGGACACCGGGGAGCTGTTTTTT | CASSPQGAWDTGELFF
- | TRBJ2-5 | TRBV7-9 | - | TGTTCCAGCAGCTTTGAGGTTGAGACCCAGTACTTC | CSSSFEVETQYF
- | TRBJ2-7 | TRBV7-2 | - | TGTGCCAGCAGCACCACAGCCACCGTCTCCTACGAGCAGTACTTC | CASSTTATVSYEQYF
- | TRBJ1-4 | TRBV7-3 | TRBD1 | TGTGCCAGCAGCCAGACCGGGACAGGGGGTGAAAAACTGTTTTTT | CASSQTGTGGEKLFF
- | TRBJ2-5 | TRBV6-5 | TRBD1 | TGTGCCAGCAGTTTGGACAGGCAAGAGACCCAGTACTTC | CASSLDRQETQYF
- | TRBJ2-1 | TRBV14 | - | TGTGCCAGCAGCCACCGAGACAATGAGCAGTTCTTC | CASSHRDNEQFF
- | TRBJ1-1 | TRBV10-1 | - | TGCGCCAGCAGTGTAAGTAGGAACACTGAAGCTTTCTTT | CASSVSRNTEAFF
- | TRBJ2-7 | TRBV15 | - | TGTGCCACCAGCAGGGCAAGGACAGCAGACCACGAGCAGTACTTC | CATSRARTADHEQYF
- | TRBJ1-5 | TRBV6-5 | TRBD1 | TGTGCCAGCAGTGACAGGGGAGGCAATCAGCCCCAGCATTTT | CASSDRGGNQPQHF
- | TRBJ1-2 | TRBV5-4 | TRBD1 | TGTGCCAGCGGACAATTAGGGGGCCAGGTCTATGGCTACACCTTC | CASGQLGGQVYGYTF
once | TRBJ2-3 | TRBV4-3 | TRBD2 | TGCGCCAGCAGCCAAGTTGGGCGGGGGGGCCGGGATACGCAGTATTTT | CASSQVGRGGRDTQYF
- | TRBJ1-5 | TRBV19 | - | TGTGCCAGTACCCGATATGGGGGAGGTGATAGGATCGGCAATCAGCCCCAGCATTTT | CASTRYGGGDRIGNQPQHF
- | TRBJ2-4 | TRBV7-8 | - | TGTGCCAGCAGCTCCGGACAGAGATCAAACATTCAGTACTTC | CASSSGQRSNIQYF
few | TRBJ2-1 | TRBV18 | TRBD2 | TGTGCCAGCTCACTCGGGACTAGCGGGGGGAGTAGCTCCTACAATGAGCAGTTCTTC | CASSLGTSGGSSSYNEQFF
once | TRBJ1-5 | TRBV19 | - | TGTGCCAGTAGTAGGTCGGGGGTCAACAATCAGCCCCAGCATTTT | CASSRSGVNNQPQHF
once | TRBJ2-1 | TRBV6-5 | TRBD2 | TGTGCCAGCGGTGGGATAGCGGGGGCCGGGCATGAGCAGTTCTTC | CASGGIAGAGHEQFF
few | TRBJ2-2 | TRBV4-3 | TRBD2 | TGCGCCAGCAGCCAAGTGGAGCGGGGGCACGGGGAGCTGTTTTTT | CASSQVERGHGELFF
- | TRBJ1-1 | TRBV9 | - | TGTGCCAGCAGCAAACAGGTGGGCACTGAAGCTTTCTTT | CASSKQVGTEAFF
once | TRBJ1-6 | TRBV7-2 | - | TGTGCCAGCAGCCCCGGACAAACCTATAATTCACCCCTCCACTTT | CASSPGQTYNSPLHF
- | TRBJ2-1 | TRBV2 | - | TGTGCCAGCAGTGAGGACACACCGCTCTTCGGCAATGAGCAGTTCTTC | CASSEDTPLFGNEQFF
- | TRBJ1-6 | TRBV4-1 | TRBD1 | TGCGCCAGCAGCCTGCCGGGACAGGGAAAGGCCTATAATTCACCCCTCCACTTT | CASSLPGQGKAYNSPLHF
- | TRBJ1-4 | TRBV5-1 | TRBD1 | TGCGCCAGCCGATTGGGGGGACAGGGGGATAATGAAAAACTGTTTTTT | CASRLGGQGDNEKLFF
- | TRBJ1-3 | TRBV9 | - | TGTGCCAGCAGCCTTATTGGAAACACCATATATTTT | CASSLIGNTIYF
- | TRBJ2-1 | TRBV7-2 | TRBD1 | TGTGCCAGCAGCTTACCCCGGGACAGGAACAATGAGCAGTTCTTC | CASSLPRDRNNEQFF
- | TRBJ1-1 | TRBV7-2 | TRBD1 | TGTGCCAGCAGCCTCCGGGACAGGAATGAAGCTTTCTTT | CASSLRDRNEAFF
- | TRBJ1-5 | TRBV25-1 | - | TGTGCCAGCAGTTCGGGAGGTAGCAATCAGCCCCAGCATTTT | CASSSGGSNQPQHF
- | TRBJ1-1 | TRBV7-2 | - | TGTGCCAGCAACTTCCAGGGGAACACTGAAGCTTTCTTT | CASNFQGNTEAFF
- | TRBJ1-4 | TRBV5-6 | - | TGTGCCAGCACCCATGACAGAACTAATGAAAAACTGTTTTTT | CASTHDRTNEKLFF
few | TRBJ2-1 | TRBV5-1 | - | TGCGCCAGCAGCTTACAGGGAGCTCCCTACAATGAGCAGTTCTTC | CASSLQGAPYNEQFF
once | TRBJ2-7 | TRBV6-5 | - | TGTGCCACTGGGGCGCCCCACAATTACGAGCAGTACTTC | CATGAPHNYEQYF
once | TRBJ1-6 | TRBV19 | TRBD1 | TGTGCCAGTAGCCCCGGGACAGGGGGTTCACCCCTCCACTTT | CASSPGTGGSPLHF
- | TRBJ1-6 | TRBV18 | - | TGTGCCAGCTCACCAGGGGGCGGAGAGAATTCACCCCTCCACTTT | CASSPGGGENSPLHF
- | TRBJ1-2 | TRBV7-2 | TRBD1 | TGTGCCAGCAGCCTGACAGGGTACGGCTACACCTTC | CASSLTGYGYTF
- | TRBJ1-2 | TRBV5-4 | - | TGTGCCAGCAGCTTGGGGGGCGACTATGGCTACACCTTC | CASSLGGDYGYTF
- | TRBJ1-5 | TRBV7-9 | TRBD1 | TGTGCCAGCAGCCCAACAGGGGTAGGCAATCAGCCCCAGCATTTT | CASSPTGVGNQPQHF
- | TRBJ2-2 | TRBV6-6 | TRBD1 | TGTGCCATTCGATGGGACAGAAGCCCCTCGGAGCTGTTTTTT | CAIRWDRSPSELFF
- | TRBJ2-5 | TRBV6-5 | TRBD1 | TGTGCCAGCAGTTACGGGACAGGGTGGCAAGAGACCCAGTACTTC | CASSYGTGWQETQYF
few | TRBJ2-1 | TRBV9 | - | TGTGCCAGCAGCGCGCTAGAGGACTCCTACAATGAGCAGTTCTTC | CASSALEDSYNEQFF
- | TRBJ1-2 | TRBV7-9 | - | TGTGCCAGCAGCTCCCCCGAGGACAGTCGTGATGGCTACACCTTC | CASSSPEDSRDGYTF
- | TRBJ1-3 | TRBV18 | TRBD1 | TGTGCCAGCTCAGCGGGACAGGGACAAGGAAACACCATATATTTT | CASSAGQGQGNTIYF
few | TRBJ2-1 | TRBV15 | TRBD2 | TGTGCCACCAGCAGAGGCGGGGGGGGGAACAATGAGCAGTTCTTC | CATSRGGGGNNEQFF
- | TRBJ2-2 | TRBV10-1 | - | TGCGCCAGCAGTGAGGGTAGACCGGCGGGGGCGAGGAACACCGGGGAGCTGTTTTTT | CASSEGRPAGARNTGELFF
- | TRBJ1-6 | TRBV5-5 | - | TGTGCCAGCAGCTTGGATCGTAATTCACCCCTCCACTTT | CASSLDRNSPLHF
- | TRBJ2-7 | TRBV27 | - | TGTGCCAGCATAGATACGGCAGGGCGATACGAGCAGTACTTC | CASIDTAGRYEQYF
- | TRBJ1-4 | TRBV7-2 | - | TGTGCCAGCAGCTTAGGGCAGGCAGAAAAACTGTTTTTT | CASSLGQAEKLFF
- | TRBJ2-7 | TRBV11-2 | - | TGTGCCAGCAGCTTCACGGACACGACGTATTACGAGCAGTACTTC | CASSFTDTTYYEQYF
- | TRBJ2-1 | TRBV11-2 | - | TGTGCCAGCAGTCGTGACAGGTGGTCCTACAATGAGCAGTTCTTC | CASSRDRWSYNEQFF
- | TRBJ1-3 | TRBV18 | - | TGTGCCAGCTCACCAACTGTGAGCCCTTCTGGAAACACCATATATTTT | CASSPTVSPSGNTIYF
- | TRBJ2-5 | TRBV5-1 | - | TGCGCCAGCAGCTTGGGTCGAACAAAAGAGACCCAGTACTTC | CASSLGRTKETQYF
- | TRBJ2-5 | TRBV7-9 | TRBD2 | TGTGCCAGCAGCGTCCTAGCGGGGGGACTCAAAGAGACCCAGTACTTC | CASSVLAGGLKETQYF
- | TRBJ1-3 | TRBV15 | - | TGTGCCACCAGCAGGGACATTTCCTCTGGAAACACCATATATTTT | CATSRDISSGNTIYF
once | TRBJ2-1 | TRBV5-1 | - | TGCGCCAGCACATATCTCGGGGGTTCCTACAATGAGCAGTTCTTC | CASTYLGGSYNEQFF
once | TRBJ1-1 | TRBV18 | - | TGTGCCAGCTCACCCCGTGAGGGCTGGAACACTGAAGCTTTCTTT | CASSPREGWNTEAFF